The entry below gives a single T cell receptor beta chain sequence along with its context. The antigen is not known. Clones were sequenced by immunoSEQ multiplex PCR, and TCRdb holds only the in-frame ones, with some missing. The sample carries 35,000 to 45,000 clones, 70% to 80% recorded once. This sample stems from a study of early stage breast cancer tumors. The wider study: Eight ER+/PR+/HER2- tumors were invasive ductal; a few were invasive lobular. General study findings and limits: Tumors had approximately 2.7-fold higher T cell density and higher clonality than adjacent normal breast tissue. Commonly generated sequences made up most enriched TCRB sequences shared between patients. Bulk DNA sequencing of unsorted cells missed chain pairing and markers.

Trimming cost V 7 bases and J 6 bases; bases outside gene matches: 19. Germline CDR1 and CDR2: SGHVS and FQNEAQ. The CDR3 runs to 17 residues. The J gene is TRBJ2-7, the V gene TRBV7-8; 9 bases agree with TRBD2. The TCR sequence derives from a person in their sixties with breast cancer. The sequenced sample was blood. CDR3 loop: CASTNPWEGGRALEQYF. CDR3 in DNA: TGTGCCAGCACCAACCCATGGGAAGGCGGGAGGGCCCTCGAGCAGTACTTC.